This entry concerns a single T cell receptor (beta chain). Its antigen is still unknown. CD4+CD127+ cells were sorted as the conventional CD4 T cells. This record comes from a study of B cell selection in AIRE deficiency. Notes on the study in general: Patient Tconv cells held around a third of Treg sequences shared by healthy donors. TCRbeta-only data showed 36.6% of shared healthy Treg sequences in healthy Tconv. Healthy donors alone shared under 35% of 3,500 to 4,000 Treg sequences; patients alone nearly 9.5%.

Per the authors' pipeline: About 99,000 patient and some 1.4x10^5 healthy donor in-frame TCRbeta sequences came from conventional T cells. The assay was immunoSEQ multiplex PCR, and TCRdb's table has in-frame clones only and misses some. That table is the source of V, J and clone size, and D and trimming were worked out from the DNA. This table has about 27,000 clones, 95% to 96% appearing once. The CDR3 spans 16 residues. V lost 5 bases and J lost 2, with 17 bases in between. Germline V CDR1 and CDR2: SSHAT, FNYEAQ (reference sequence). The chain links TRBV7-7 to TRBJ2-3, with D perhaps being TRBD1 or TRBD2 (6 bases each). Sequencing was done on a sample of CD4+CD127+ conventional T cells sorted from PBMCs. This receptor was taken from a human donor in good health. Here the CDR3 reads CASSRTPGAITDTQYF. CDR3 bases: TGTGCCAGCAGCCGGACGCCGGGGGCAATCACAGATACGCAGTATTTT.